This entry lists 5 T cell receptor beta chains sequenced from one sample in a study of neurological immune-mediated disorders. Indicated time point: longitudinal time-point 3. TCRdb independently ran MiXCR on the 5' RACE reads; one entry per CDR3 protein. Here the sample spans about 80,000 distinct CDR3 sequences, about 4.3% being singletons. The specimen sequenced was PBMCs. Receptor source: a woman aged 60 to 75 with multiple sclerosis.

This clonotype was recorded at least ten times. The chain links TRBV4-2 to TRBJ1-3; 7 bases line up with TRBD1. Germline-derived CDR1 and CDR2 are LGHNA and YNFKEQ. The CDR3 is 15 residues long. Losses at the gene ends were 1 base for V and 4 bases for J; bases not matched to a gene: 4. CDR3 sequence reads: CASSQVRGQGNTIYF. CDR3 DNA sequence: TGTGCCAGCAGCCAAGTTAGGGGGCAGGGAAACACCATATATTTT.

This clonotype appeared many times. V is TRBV7-8 and J is TRBJ2-7; TRBD1 might be the D (5 bases). Germline CDR1 SGHVS, CDR2 FQNEAQ. Trimming removed 5 bases from V and 5 bases from J, with 16 bases in between. The CDR3 length is 14 residues. CDR3 protein: CASSPNRLWDEQYF. The CDR3 DNA reads as TGTGCCAGCAGCCCGAACAGGTTATGGGACGAGCAGTACTTC. Using reference TRBV7-8 and TRBJ2-7 for the parts outside the CDR3, the full variable domain is GAGVSQSPRYKVAKRGQDVALRCDPISGHVSLFWYQQALGQGPEFLTYFQNEAQLDKSGLPSDRFFAERPEGSVSTLKIQRTQQEDSAVYLCASSPNRLWDEQYFGPGTRLTVT.

This clonotype was recorded many times. The gene calls are TRBV20-1 and TRBJ1-3, with D hard to call. Trimming cost V 1 base and J 0 bases, with 4 bases left between them. The CDR3 runs 13 residues. From germline, CDR1 is DFQATT and CDR2 SNEGSKA (reference sequence). The DNA for the CDR3 is TGCAGTGCTAGAGTGAGCTCTGGAAACACCATATATTTT. Protein: CSARVSSGNTIYF.

This clonotype was recorded at least ten times. This chain joins TRBV20-1 and TRBJ2-3; D might be TRBD2 (6 bases). There are 15 residues in the CDR3. The germline V gene encodes CDR1 DFQATT and CDR2 SNEGSKA (reference sequence). Deletions cut 2 bases from V and 0 bases from J, with 12 bases between. The CDR3 sequence: CSARPEGSSTDTQYF. As DNA, the CDR3 is TGCAGTGCTAGACCGGAGGGGTCTAGCACAGATACGCAGTATTTT.

In this sample, this clonotype turned up many times. This chain uses TRBV9 with TRBJ2-2; D not certain. In germline, CDR1 is SGDLS, CDR2 YYNGEE. Trimming stripped 5 bases from V and 7 bases from J, with 12 bases between. The CDR3 consists of 13 residues. CDR3 residues: CASSANFGGELFF. For the CDR3, the DNA is TGTGCCAGCAGTGCCAATTTTGGCGGGGAGCTGTTTTTT.